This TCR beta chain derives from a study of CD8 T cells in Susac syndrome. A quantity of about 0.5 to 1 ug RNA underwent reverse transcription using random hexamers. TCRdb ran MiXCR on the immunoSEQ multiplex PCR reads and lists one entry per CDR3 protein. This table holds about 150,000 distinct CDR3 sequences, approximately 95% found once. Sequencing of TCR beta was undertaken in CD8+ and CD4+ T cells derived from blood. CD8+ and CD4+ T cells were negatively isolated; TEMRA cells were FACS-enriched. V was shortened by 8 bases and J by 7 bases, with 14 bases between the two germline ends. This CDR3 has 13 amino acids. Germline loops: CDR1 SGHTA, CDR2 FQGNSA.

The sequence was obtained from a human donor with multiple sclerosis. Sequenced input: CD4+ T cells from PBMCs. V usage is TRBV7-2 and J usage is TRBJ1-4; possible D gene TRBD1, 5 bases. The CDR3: CASGPGGSEKLFF. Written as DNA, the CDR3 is TGTGCCAGCGGCCCGGGGGGGAGTGAAAAACTGTTTTTT.